The present T cell receptor beta chain was sequenced within a study of vaccination and CD4 T cells after COVID-19. The wider study: Convalescent donors were composed of six males and four females, of whom two were Hispanic.

Treatment indicated: approximately 11-day PBMC culture with coronavirus spike peptide pools or control peptides (ViraFEST assay). An Oncomine TCR Beta short-read assay was used to sequence the DNA from cultured CD4+ T cells. From CD4+ T cells that had been cultured, genomic DNA was extracted. TCRdb re-called the PCR reads through MiXCR, storing one row per CDR3 protein. The data contain about 12,000 distinct CDR3 sequences, roughly 69% of them seen just once; the ten biggest clones take up just over 7%. Turning to this clonotype: Its antigen remains unknown.

Germline loops: CDR1 SEHNR, CDR2 FQNEAQ (reference sequence). The CDR3 length is 16 residues. V lost 1 base and J lost 6; bases outside the gene matches: 8. Sequenced material: CD4+ T cells from blood, cultured in vitro, taken before SARS-CoV-2 vaccination. The TCR comes from a human donor who had recovered from COVID-19. The gene calls are TRBV7-9 and TRBJ2-2; 7 bases are shared with TRBD2. CDR3 coding DNA: TGTGCCAGCAGCTTAGATTATGGCGGGAGCGCCGGGGAGCTGTTTTTT. Translated, it gives CASSLDYGGSAGELFF.